The rows below give T cell receptor beta chains drawn from one sample of a study of follicular helper T cells after annual influenza vaccination. Sequenced by immunoSEQ multiplex PCR; TCRdb stores in-frame clones only, minus some. The sample consists of about 10,000 clones, around 81% of them appearing once. This material consisted of CXCR5- memory CD4+ T cells sorted from blood, taken 7 days after influenza vaccination. Receptor source: an adult who received the influenza vaccine. Each CDR3 is given with its conserved first and last residue. A D gene is named only where the DNA matches it firmly. Size tells how often a clone was seen (once, few, many) or the class of an expanded clone, and some rows leave it out.

CDR3 protein	CDR3 DNA	clone size	V gene	D gene	J gene
CASSGRQQPNYGYTF	TGTGCCAGTAGTGGAAGACAGCAACCTAACTATGGCTACACCTTC	-	TRBV19	-	TRBJ1-2
CASSLSRLAGGSEQFF	TGTGCCAGCAGTTTATCTCGACTAGCGGGAGGTAGTGAGCAGTTCTTC	-	TRBV27	TRBD2	TRBJ2-1
CSGGGGGKLFF	TGCAGCGGAGGGGGGGGAGGAAAACTGTTTTTT	few	TRBV29-1	-	TRBJ1-4
CAWTGTSYNEQFF	TGTGCCTGGACAGGGACTAGCTACAATGAGCAGTTCTTC	-	TRBV30	TRBD2	TRBJ2-1
CASSIGTSGSWNEQFF	TGTGCCAGTAGTATAGGGACTAGCGGGAGTTGGAATGAGCAGTTCTTC	-	TRBV19	TRBD2	TRBJ2-1
CAWSVSSRDLNTQYF	TGTGCCTGGAGTGTATCGTCGCGGGACTTGAATACGCAGTATTTT	-	TRBV30	-	TRBJ2-3
CATSRDPGLLPGGYSNQPQHF	TGTGCCACCAGCAGAGACCCCGGTCTCCTCCCAGGAGGCTATAGCAATCAGCCCCAGCATTTT	-	TRBV15	-	TRBJ1-5
CASSPGLPTDTQYF	TGTGCCAGCAGCCCGGGACTCCCCACAGATACGCAGTATTTT	-	TRBV25-1	-	TRBJ2-3
CASSLLGLAGGPAYEQYF	TGTGCCAGCAGCTTATTAGGGTTGGCGGGAGGGCCGGCATACGAGCAGTACTTC	-	TRBV11-2	TRBD2	TRBJ2-7
CASSLGHRGQPQHF	TGTGCCAGCAGCTTAGGACACCGGGGACAGCCCCAGCATTTT	-	TRBV7-2	-	TRBJ1-5
CASSIAGADDFYGYTF	TGTGCCAGTAGTATAGCCGGGGCCGACGATTTCTATGGCTACACCTTC	-	TRBV19	-	TRBJ1-2
CASSLSLDRGQGKLFF	TGCGCCAGCAGCCTCTCCCTTGACAGGGGGCAAGGAAAACTGTTTTTT	-	TRBV5-1	TRBD1	TRBJ1-4
CASSEVGDGANEKLFF	TGTGCCAGCAGTGAAGTTGGAGACGGGGCTAATGAAAAACTGTTTTTT	-	TRBV6-1	-	TRBJ1-4
CASSLGQPNYGYTF	TGTGCCAGCAGCTTGGGACAGCCTAACTATGGCTACACCTTC	-	TRBV14	TRBD1	TRBJ1-2
CASSLVGGLASDTQYF	TGTGCCAGCAGCTTAGTGGGGGGACTAGCATCAGATACGCAGTATTTT	-	TRBV11-2	TRBD2	TRBJ2-3
CASSDQAGLNTEAFF	TGTGCCAGCAGCGACCAGGCGGGATTGAACACTGAAGCTTTCTTT	-	TRBV6-6	-	TRBJ1-1
CASSKAQGLAADLPSYNEQFF	TGTGCCAGCAGCAAAGCGCAGGGACTAGCGGCCGACCTCCCCTCCTACAATGAGCAGTTCTTC	once	TRBV21-1	-	TRBJ2-1
CASSYSKTASYGYTF	TGTGCCAGCAGTTACTCGAAGACAGCTTCATATGGCTACACCTTC	-	TRBV6-5	-	TRBJ1-2
CASSGRRGGTHGYTF	TGTGCCAGTAGTGGTCGAAGGGGGGGAACGCATGGCTACACCTTC	-	TRBV19	-	TRBJ1-2
CASSLAAAADSGNTIYF	TGCGCCAGCAGCTTGGCCGCGGCTGCTGATTCTGGAAACACCATATATTTT	-	TRBV5-1	-	TRBJ1-3
CAWSRDGDSNQPQHF	TGTGCCTGGAGTCGGGACGGGGATAGCAATCAGCCCCAGCATTTT	-	TRBV30	-	TRBJ1-5
CASSPDTGELFF	TGTGCCAGCAGTCCGGACACCGGGGAGCTGTTTTTT	-	TRBV6-6	-	TRBJ2-2
CASSLTGTGELFF	TGCGCCAGCAGCCTGACAGGGACCGGGGAGCTGTTTTTT	-	TRBV4-1	TRBD1	TRBJ2-2
CASSPGGTNTGELFF	TGTGCCAGCAGCCCGGGAGGGACGAACACCGGGGAGCTGTTTTTT	-	TRBV7-2	TRBD2	TRBJ2-2
CASKPGGNGANVLTF	TGTGCCAGCAAGCCGGGGGGTAACGGGGCCAACGTCCTGACTTTC	-	TRBV27	TRBD2	TRBJ2-6
CASSATVASGNTIYF	TGCGCCAGCAGCGCGACTGTCGCTTCTGGAAACACCATATATTTT	-	TRBV5-1	-	TRBJ1-3
CASSSRTGGTEAFF	TGTGCCAGCAGTTCCCGGACAGGCGGGACTGAAGCTTTCTTT	-	TRBV28	TRBD1	TRBJ1-1
CASSDDGFNGELFF	TGTGCCAGCAGTGACGACGGTTTCAACGGGGAGCTGTTTTTT	-	TRBV2	-	TRBJ2-2
CSGERQEYNEQFF	TGCAGCGGGGAACGACAGGAGTACAATGAGCAGTTCTTC	once	TRBV29-1	-	TRBJ2-1
CSVEEPVSTDTQYF	TGCAGCGTTGAAGAACCCGTGAGCACAGATACGCAGTATTTT	-	TRBV29-1	-	TRBJ2-3
CASSLDRQGRGYGYTF	TGTGCCAGCAGCTTGGACCGACAGGGGAGGGGCTATGGCTACACCTTC	-	TRBV5-4	TRBD1	TRBJ1-2
CAISEGIGRQEKLFF	TGTGCCATCAGTGAGGGGATAGGTCGGCAGGAAAAACTGTTTTTT	-	TRBV10-3	-	TRBJ1-4
CASSPSRGGYGYTF	TGTGCCAGCAGCCCTTCGAGGGGTGGCTATGGCTACACCTTC	-	TRBV5-4	-	TRBJ1-2
CASSPQTSGVRQFF	TGTGCCAGCAGTCCTCAGACTAGCGGTGTTCGGCAGTTCTTC	-	TRBV28	TRBD2	TRBJ2-1